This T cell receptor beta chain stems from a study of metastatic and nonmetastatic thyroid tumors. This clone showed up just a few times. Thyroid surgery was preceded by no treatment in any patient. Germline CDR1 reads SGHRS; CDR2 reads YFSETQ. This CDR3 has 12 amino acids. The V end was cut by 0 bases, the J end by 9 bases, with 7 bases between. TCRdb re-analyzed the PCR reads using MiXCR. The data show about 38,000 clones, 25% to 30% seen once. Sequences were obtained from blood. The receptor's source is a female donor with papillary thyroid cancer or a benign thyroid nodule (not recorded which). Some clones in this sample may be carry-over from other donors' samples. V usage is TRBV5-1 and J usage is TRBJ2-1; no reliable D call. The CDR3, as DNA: TGCGCCAGCAGCTTGGGCGGCACTGAGCAGTTCTTC. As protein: CASSLGGTEQFF.